Below, 25 T cell receptor beta chains from the same sample are listed, as sequenced in a study of glioma-infiltrating T cells. Amplification of TCR alpha and beta CDR3 regions from RNA used iRepertoire nested multiplex PCR. Using its own MiXCR run on the multiplex PCR reads, TCRdb lists one record per CDR3 protein. The sample includes tens of thousands of distinct CDR3 sequences, 20% to 25% seen only once; the top ten take approximately 7%. Sequencing used glioma tissue, nonneoplastic brain tissue, or PBMCs (not recorded which). Source of these receptors: a human donor with low-grade glioma or glioblastoma, undergoing nonglioma brain surgery, or in good health (not recorded which).

This clonotype came up many times. V is TRBV19 and J is TRBJ1-1; maybe TRBD1 (6 bases). This CDR3 contains 13 residues. The V gene's germline CDR1 is LNHDA and CDR2 SQIVND (reference sequence). Between the trimmed V and J ends, which lost 3 bases and 3 bases, there was a span of 8 bases. The DNA for the CDR3 is TGTGCCAGTAGTATGAAGGGGGACACTGAAGCTTTCTTT. As protein: CASSMKGDTEAFF.

This clonotype was seen a few times. The chain uses TRBV10-3 and TRBJ2-7; the D is unclear. Trimming cost V 3 bases and J 3 bases, with 9 bases left between them. Germline V CDR1 and CDR2: ENHRY, SYGVKD. This CDR3 contains 13 residues. The CDR3 loop is CAISDEPYYEQYF. As DNA, the CDR3 is TGTGCCATCAGTGACGAACCGTACTACGAGCAGTACTTC.

This clonotype was seen ten or more times. The CDR3 loop reads CASSSDIFGELFF. CDR3 sequence (DNA): TGTGCCAGCAGCTCGGACATTTTCGGGGAGCTGTTTTTT. The rearrangement uses TRBV7-9 and TRBJ2-2, with D tentatively TRBD1 (5 bases). From germline, CDR1 is SEHNR and CDR2 FQNEAQ (reference sequence). CDR3 size: 13 residues. The germline V and J ends were trimmed by 4 bases and 7 bases, with 10 bases remaining between them.

The V gene is TRBV11-1, the J gene TRBJ2-5; D may be TRBD2 (7 bases). Trimming shortened V by 5 bases and J by 4 bases, and 14 bases separated the two germline ends. Germline assignment: CDR1 SGHAT and CDR2 FQDESV (reference sequence). CDR3 length: 14 amino acids. This CDR3 is CASSPWGGLETQYF. CDR3 nucleotides: TGTGCCAGCAGCCCGTGGGGGGGGCTAGAGACCCAGTACTTC.

Comments on this clonotype: This may stem from a read error, because a much larger clone lies one nucleotide away. The V call is TRBV6-9, the J call TRBJ2-3; no clear D gene. Trimming cost V 3 bases and J 11 bases, with 18 bases left between them. The germline gives CDR1 MNHGY, CDR2 SVAAGI. CDR3 length: 14 amino acids. CDR3 in amino acids: CASSYFSSAKKQYF. Written as DNA, the CDR3 is TGTGCCAGCAGTTACTTCTCATCGGCGAAGAAGCAGTATTTT.

The table lists this clonotype with a few counts. The chain uses TRBV5-1 and TRBJ2-1, with D possibly TRBD2 on 6 matching bases. The germline CDR1 and CDR2 sequences are SGHRS and YFSETQ. This CDR3 is 17 amino acids long. V gave up 0 bases and J gave up 2 bases, with 15 bases separating them. The CDR3 sequence is CASSLVVGRGTYNEQFF. For the CDR3, the DNA is TGCGCCAGCAGCTTGGTGGTCGGGCGGGGTACCTACAATGAGCAGTTCTTC.

Comments on this clonotype: A much more abundant neighbour one base away suggests this may be a read error. The chain couples TRBV19 to TRBJ1-4, with a weak D call TRBD1 (6 bases). The CDR3 length is 13 residues. The ends were cut back, 8 bases at V and 8 bases at J, with 15 bases in the middle. Germline CDR1 LNHDA, CDR2 SQIVND (reference sequence). In DNA form, the CDR3 reads TGTGCCAGTCAAGACAGGCTCGGCGAAAAACTGTTTTTT. It translates to CASQDRLGEKLFF.

This clonotype was counted a few times. J is TRBJ2-2 and V is TRBV19; the D gene is possibly TRBD1 (5 bases). Trimming removed 1 base at V and 1 base at J, with 10 bases between. CDR3 size: 16 residues. Germline CDR1 reads LNHDA; CDR2 reads SQIVND (reference sequence). The CDR3, as DNA: TGTGCCAGTAGTATAGGTCAGGGATGGAACACCGGGGAGCTGTTTTTT. Protein: CASSIGQGWNTGELFF.

There are many counts of this clonotype. This rearrangement joins TRBV20-1 to TRBJ2-1, with no clear D. This CDR3 has 15 residues. Germline V gives CDR1 DFQATT, CDR2 SNEGSKA (reference sequence). V was trimmed by 5 bases and J by 3 bases, leaving 17 bases between them. This CDR3 reads CSALPLGSSYNEQFF. The CDR3 nucleotides are TGCAGTGCTCTTCCGTTGGGGTCCAGCTACAATGAGCAGTTCTTC.

The chain employs TRBV4-1 and TRBJ2-7; D is uncertain. CDR1 is MGHRA and CDR2 is YSYEKL in the germline V gene. The CDR3 totals 14 residues. Trimming cost V 1 base and J 4 bases, with 11 bases left between them. The CDR3 nucleotides read TGCGCCAGCAGCCAAGGTGACATTCGGTACGAGCAGTACTTC. Amino acids: CASSQGDIRYEQYF.

For this clonotype: This sequence may be a read error, since a much larger clone differs from it by one base. This rearrangement joins TRBV6-5 to TRBJ1-4; 7 bases map to TRBD1. CDR3 length: 16 residues. The trim removed 5 bases at V and 4 bases at J, leaving 10 bases unmatched. CDR1 is MNHEY, CDR2 SVGAGI, per germline. The CDR3 nucleotides read TGTGCCAGCAGTACCGGACAGGCCCGAAATAATGAAAAACTGTTTTTT. Protein product: CASSTGQARNNEKLFF.

Comments on this clonotype: One base away lies a much larger clone, so this may be a sequencing read error. This is likely a read error, given that the CDR3 carries no conserved phenylalanine or tryptophan at its end. The chain carries TRBV7-7 and TRBJ2-5; 8 nucleotides agree with TRBD2. Germline-derived CDR1 and CDR2 are SSHAT and FNYEAQ (reference sequence). The CDR3 length is 14 residues. V lost 5 bases, J lost 4 bases, and 6 bases stayed unmatched. Here the CDR3 reads CASSQAGVAETQYL. Here the CDR3 DNA reads TGTGCCAGCAGCCAAGCGGGGGTGGCAGAGACCCAGTACCTC.

This clonotype is judged medium-sized. This chain connects TRBV20-1 to TRBJ2-3; the match to TRBD2 covers 12 bases. Germline CDR1 and CDR2: DFQATT and SNEGSKA (reference sequence). The CDR3 runs to 14 residues. The trim removed 6 bases at V and 5 bases at J, leaving 6 bases unmatched. The CDR3: CSAKLAGGRDTQYF. The DNA of the CDR3 is TGCAGTGCCAAACTAGCGGGGGGCCGAGATACGCAGTATTTT.

This clonotype was picked up many times. This chain connects TRBV20-1 to TRBJ1-3; no definite D call. There are 14 residues in the CDR3. Germline CDR1 reads DFQATT; CDR2 reads SNEGSKA (reference sequence). Trimming took off 0 bases at V and 4 bases at J, with 10 bases between the two ends. The CDR3 coding sequence is TGCAGTGCTAGAGATTTGGCGGAAGGAAACACCATATATTTT. Residues: CSARDLAEGNTIYF.

Here the CDR3 DNA reads TGTGCCAGCAGTGAAGATCGTAGCGGTACGCAGTATTTT. It translates to CASSEDRSGTQYF. The genes are TRBV2 and TRBJ2-3; D might be TRBD2 (6 bases). CDR3 length: 13 amino acids. Germline V gene sequence: CDR1 SNHLY, CDR2 FYNNEI. Trimming cost V 1 base and J 8 bases, with 10 bases left between them.

This clonotype has at least ten counts. The chain links TRBV20-1 to TRBJ2-3; 7 bases fit TRBD2. The germline V gene encodes CDR1 DFQATT and CDR2 SNEGSKA (reference sequence). V dropped 4 bases and J dropped 2; count of bases not matched to a gene: 6. CDR3 size: 14 residues. CDR3 sequence reads: CSANPSGPTDTQYF. The CDR3 DNA reads TGCAGTGCTAACCCTAGCGGACCCACAGATACGCAGTATTTT.

To note about this clonotype: A clone one base away is much larger, so this may be a read error. The rearrangement links TRBV11-3 to TRBJ2-3; D unclear. Germline V lookup: CDR1 SGHNT, CDR2 YENEEA. V gave up 1 base and J gave up 3 bases, with 5 bases separating them. The CDR3 length is 13 residues. CDR3 amino acids: CASSLGQTDTQYF. The CDR3 coding sequence is TGTGCCAGCAGCTTAGGGCAGACAGATACGCAGTATTTT.

This clonotype was detected ten times or more. The chain is built from TRBV18 and TRBJ1-1; 7 bases align to TRBD1. This CDR3 is built from 13 residues. The trim removed 4 bases at V and 6 bases at J, leaving 5 bases unmatched. Germline CDR1 KGHSH, CDR2 LQKENI. The CDR3 nucleotides are TGTGCCAGCTCACAGGGACAGCGACCTGAAGCTTTCTTT. It encodes CASSQGQRPEAFF.

V usage is TRBV19 and J usage is TRBJ2-1; TRBD2 is a possible D gene (7 bases). V was cut by 3 bases and J by 6 bases, with 24 bases left in between. The germline V gene encodes CDR1 LNHDA and CDR2 SQIVND (reference sequence). CDR3 size: 18 residues. The CDR3 spells CASSIGGAGAGALNEQFF. In DNA form, the CDR3 reads TGTGCCAGTAGTATCGGAGGGGCCGGGGCGGGGGCCCTCAATGAGCAGTTCTTC.

The chain recombines TRBV12-3 or TRBV12-4 with TRBJ2-3; D remains ambiguous. Trimming removed 6 bases at V and 2 bases at J, with 6 bases between. This CDR3 region has 12 residues. The CDR3, as DNA: TGTGCCAGCAGCACTCCCACAGATACGCAGTATTTT. It specifies CASSTPTDTQYF.

This clonotype was seen ten or more times. The chain carries TRBV20-1 and TRBJ1-6; D possibly corresponds to TRBD1 (5 bases). The CDR3 extends over 16 amino acids. Germline V gene sequence: CDR1 DFQATT, CDR2 SNEGSKA (reference sequence). V lost 0 bases and J 5 bases, leaving 14 bases between the germline ends. The CDR3: CSAREGAGHNNSPLHF. The CDR3 nucleotides are TGCAGTGCTAGAGAGGGAGCGGGGCATAATAATTCACCCCTCCACTTT.

This clonotype was detected many times. V usage is TRBV29-1 and J usage is TRBJ1-1; 10 bases agree with TRBD1. The CDR3 has 12 residues. Germline CDR1 is SQVTM and CDR2 is ANQGSEA. The junction had 0 bases not matched to a gene; V was cut back by 4 bases and J by 4 bases. CDR3 amino acids: CSVGDRGTEAFF. CDR3 sequence (DNA): TGCAGCGTTGGGGACAGGGGCACTGAAGCTTTCTTT.

This clonotype has a count of ten or more. The genes are TRBV3-1 and TRBJ1-1; 9 bases line up with TRBD1. J was trimmed by 7 bases and V by 4 bases; bases with no gene match: 7. Germline V lookup: CDR1 LGHDT, CDR2 YNNKEL (reference sequence). CDR3 size: 14 residues. The CDR3 sequence is CASSPRDRDREAFF. CDR3 nucleotide sequence: TGTGCCAGCAGCCCCCGGGACAGGGACCGTGAAGCTTTCTTT. The full variable domain, with the rest looked up from reference TRBV3-1 and TRBJ1-1, is DTAVSQTPKYLVTQMGNDKSIKCEQNLGHDTMYWYKQDSKKFLKIMFSYNNKELIINETVPNRFSPKSPDKAHLNLHINSLELGDSAVYFCASSPRDRDREAFFGQGTRLTVV.

This clonotype was recorded many times. This rearrangement joins TRBV27 to TRBJ2-7; D is unresolved. CDR1 and CDR2 from the germline V gene are MNHEY and SMNVEV (reference sequence). The CDR3 runs 12 residues. The V end was cut by 5 bases, the J end by 6 bases, with 11 bases between. CDR3 DNA: TGTGCCAGCAGTATGGGGTCCGGCGAGCAGTACTTC. Its translation is CASSMGSGEQYF.

This clonotype was seen repeatedly, ten times or more. The chain has TRBV27 and TRBJ2-7; 7 bases align to TRBD2. This CDR3 is built from 15 residues. Germline assignment: CDR1 MNHEY and CDR2 SMNVEV (reference sequence). V trimming: 5 bases; J trimming: 3 bases; junction bases outside the gene matches: 10. The CDR3 region has the DNA TGTGCCAGCAGTGCTAGCGGCCTTAACCGCTACGAGCAGTACTTC. It specifies CASSASGLNRYEQYF.